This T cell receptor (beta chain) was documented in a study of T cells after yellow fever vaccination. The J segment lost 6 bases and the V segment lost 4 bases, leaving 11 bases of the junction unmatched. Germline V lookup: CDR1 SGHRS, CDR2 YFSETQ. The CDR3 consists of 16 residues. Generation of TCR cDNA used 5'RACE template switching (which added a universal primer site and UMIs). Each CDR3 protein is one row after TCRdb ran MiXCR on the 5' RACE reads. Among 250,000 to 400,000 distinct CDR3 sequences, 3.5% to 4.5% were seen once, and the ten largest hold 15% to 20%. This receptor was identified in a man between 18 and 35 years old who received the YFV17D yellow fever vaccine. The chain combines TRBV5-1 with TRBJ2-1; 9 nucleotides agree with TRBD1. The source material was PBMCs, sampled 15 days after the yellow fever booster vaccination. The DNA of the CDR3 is TGCGCCAGCAGCCGGCCTATGGGACAGGGTTTCAATGAGCAGTTCTTC. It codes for CASSRPMGQGFNEQFF.